This T cell receptor (beta chain) was sequenced for a study of monozygotic twins with inflammatory bowel disease. Notes on the study in general: Repertoire similarity did not separate concordant from discordant twins, possibly from limited power. Fewer clonotypes were shared with others by IBD patients than by healthy twins, especially with disease activity.

Investigators pulled total RNA out of whole blood and did not sort T cells. Worth noting for this clonotype: What it recognizes is unknown.

Germline V CDR1 and CDR2: LGHNA, YNFKEQ. This CDR3 spans 15 amino acids. The TCR libraries each used total RNA (around 3,800 ng per library). TCRdb reworked the 5' RACE reads into one entry per CDR3 protein, no DNA. The sample table includes about 300,000 distinct CDR3 sequences. This TCR derives from a human donor with ulcerative colitis or Crohn's disease, or a healthy co-twin of an affected twin (not recorded which). The specimen was blood. The genes are TRBV4-2 and TRBJ2-5. CDR3 residues: CASSQDRPTQETQYF.